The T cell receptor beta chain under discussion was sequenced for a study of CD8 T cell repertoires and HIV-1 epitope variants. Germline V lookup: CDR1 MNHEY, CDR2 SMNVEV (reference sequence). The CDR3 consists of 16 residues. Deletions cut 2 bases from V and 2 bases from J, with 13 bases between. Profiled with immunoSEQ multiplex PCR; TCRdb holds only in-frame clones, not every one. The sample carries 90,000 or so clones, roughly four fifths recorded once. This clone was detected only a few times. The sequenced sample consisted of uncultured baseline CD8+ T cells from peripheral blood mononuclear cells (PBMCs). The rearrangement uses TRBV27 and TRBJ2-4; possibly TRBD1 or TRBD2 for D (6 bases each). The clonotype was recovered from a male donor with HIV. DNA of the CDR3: TGTGCCAGCAGTTTAGATTCGGGGGCAACCAAAAACATTCAGTACTTC. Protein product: CASSLDSGATKNIQYF.